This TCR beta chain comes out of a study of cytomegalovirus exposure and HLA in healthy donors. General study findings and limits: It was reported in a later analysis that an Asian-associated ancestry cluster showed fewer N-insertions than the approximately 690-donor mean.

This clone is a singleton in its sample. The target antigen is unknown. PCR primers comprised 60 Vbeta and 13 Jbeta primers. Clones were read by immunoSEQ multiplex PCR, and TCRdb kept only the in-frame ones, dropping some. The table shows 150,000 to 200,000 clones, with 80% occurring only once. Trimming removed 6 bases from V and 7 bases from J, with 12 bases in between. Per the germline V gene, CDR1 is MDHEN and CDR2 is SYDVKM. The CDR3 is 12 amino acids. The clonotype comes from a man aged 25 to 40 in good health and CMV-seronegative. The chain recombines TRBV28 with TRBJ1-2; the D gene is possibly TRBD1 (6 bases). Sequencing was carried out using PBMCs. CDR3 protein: CASSNSRGGYTF. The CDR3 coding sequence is TGTGCCAGCAGCAACTCCAGGGGTGGCTACACCTTC.